The clone carrying this T cell receptor beta chain is a singleton in its sample. Its matching antigen is unknown. Here immunoSEQ multiplex PCR was the method, and the copy in TCRdb shows in-frame clones only, minus some. Of 20,000 to 25,000 clones in the sample, around nine tenths are singletons; the top ten hold more than 10%. The V and J ends lost 6 bases and 0 bases respectively, with 15 bases between them. CDR1 MNHEY and CDR2 SVGAGI come from the germline V gene. CDR3 length: 15 amino acids. These data belong to a study of T cells in localized non-small cell lung cancer. Overall study results and limits: Higher adjacent-lung clonality was associated with shorter survival. Sequencing, confined to only one tumor region, leaves heterogeneity possible. Median approximately 61 top-100 tumor clones were shared with paired adjacent lung.

The source was peripheral blood, collected before any cancer treatment. The sequence was collected from a male donor older than 55 with stage I lung adenocarcinoma. The rearrangement links TRBV6-5 to TRBJ2-7; D is possibly TRBD1 or TRBD2 (5 bases each). CDR3 protein: CASRTPGRGSYEQYF. The CDR3, as DNA: TGTGCCAGCAGAACCCCGGGACGGGGCTCCTACGAGCAGTACTTC.